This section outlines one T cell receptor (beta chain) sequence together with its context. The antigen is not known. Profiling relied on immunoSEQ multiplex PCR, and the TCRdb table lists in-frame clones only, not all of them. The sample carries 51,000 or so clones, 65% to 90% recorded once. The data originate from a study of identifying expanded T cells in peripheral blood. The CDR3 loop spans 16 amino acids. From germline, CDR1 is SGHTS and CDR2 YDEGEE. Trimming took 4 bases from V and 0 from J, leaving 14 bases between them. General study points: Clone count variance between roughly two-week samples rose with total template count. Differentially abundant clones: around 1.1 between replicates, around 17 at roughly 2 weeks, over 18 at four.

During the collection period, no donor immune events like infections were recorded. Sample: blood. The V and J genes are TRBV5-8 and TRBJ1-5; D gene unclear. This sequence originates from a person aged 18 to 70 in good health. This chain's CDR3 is CASSGGLTHSNQPQHF. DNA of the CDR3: TGTGCCAGCAGCGGAGGACTTACTCATAGCAATCAGCCCCAGCATTTT.